Presented here are 2 T cell receptor beta chains from one specimen sequenced in a study of graft-versus-host responses after intestinal transplantation. These receptors' targets are unknown. The assay was immunoSEQ multiplex PCR, and TCRdb's table has in-frame clones only and misses some. The table lists about 120,000 clones, 85% to 95% of them singletons. Sequencing used unstimulated CD4+ T cells sorted from spleen or lymph node cells, obtained before intestinal transplant. Every receptor here comes from a human donor who received an intestinal transplant.

This clone was seen a few times. This chain joins TRBV28 and TRBJ1-3; D unresolved. V lost 2 bases, J lost 4 bases, and 12 bases lay in between. The CDR3 consists of 15 residues. Germline assignment: CDR1 MDHEN and CDR2 SYDVKM. In nucleotides, the CDR3 is TGTGCCAGCAGTTTAGGTGGCGCGGTAGGAAACACCATATATTTT. This sequence encodes CASSLGGAVGNTIYF.

The gene calls are TRBV10-1 and TRBJ2-7, with no clear D. There are 14 residues in the CDR3. V lost 5 bases and J 0 bases, leaving 11 bases between the germline ends. The germline CDR1 and CDR2 sequences are WNHNN and SYGVQD (reference sequence). In DNA, the CDR3 is TGCGCCAGCAGTTCCACCGAGAGCTCCTACGAGCAGTACTTC. It yields the protein CASSSTESSYEQYF.